This TCR beta chain was sequenced in a study of Ad26.COV2.S vaccination and SARS-CoV-2 variants. Study information: Intramuscular Ad26.COV2.S at 5x10^10 or 1x10^11 viral particles.

Points from the study as a whole: Possible underestimation of total T cell responses by the TCR breadth and depth analyses was noted.

The treatment: some 19 received Ad26.COV2.S at low or high dose, single or two shots; about 5 received placebo; per-sample allocation not given. Sampling took place 63 days after the first vaccine or placebo injection. This clone was detected once. Antigen unknown. The V and J ends lost 6 bases and 6 bases respectively, with 14 bases between them. Germline CDR1 reads MNHEY; CDR2 reads SVGAGI. The CDR3 sequence is 14 residues long. Generated by immunoSEQ multiplex PCR, the TCRdb table keeps only in-frame clones and is missing some. The top ten clones hold 2.1% of a sample with fewer than 400,000 clones, about 85% of them seen once.

This TCR derives from a person between 18 and 65 years old who received the Ad26.COV2.S COVID-19 vaccine or a placebo. The genes are TRBV6-5 and TRBJ2-2; D assignment may be TRBD1 or TRBD2 (7 bases each). Sequencing used peripheral blood, obtained in a trial of Ad26.COV2.S vaccine versus placebo. In DNA, the CDR3 is TGTGCCAGCAGGACTCCAGGGGGGGCCGGGGAGCTGTTTTTT. This codes for CASRTPGGAGELFF.